Given below is one TCR beta chain in context. This clone has a handful of counts. Its antigen is still unknown. Base qualities are not at hand, and no much larger clone is one base apart. Explained via the paper, the time point label denotes: 6 months after combined kidney and bone marrow transplant. The transplants used related donors along with nonmyeloablative bone marrow transplantation, and in the human trials mixed chimerism was transient. Thawed PBMCs were FACS-sorted into unstimulated Tregs (CD4+CD25+CD127-), CD4+ non-Tregs (CD4+CD25-), CD4 cells and CD8 cells. The patients were a few recipients of combined kidney and bone marrow transplants from the ITN036ST trial, and samples were available only from these trial subjects. Healthy control blood was processed to PBMCs by Ficoll density gradient and cryopreserved, and patient PBMCs were collected before and after transplant. The source of the sample is a study of Tregs in tolerant kidney transplant recipients (dated by TCRdb to about 2019). Study-level background: The study used TCRbeta sequencing to identify donor-specific regulatory T cells before combined kidney and bone marrow transplantation, then tracked those cells after transplant. The investigation overall reported the following: PCR primers changed over time for some patients, so nucleotide-level comparison across those patients' samples was not possible. The most biologically relevant and donor-specific TCRbeta repertoire appeared to be identified by expanding Tregs with activated donor B cells. Because the study included only a small number of patients, the results must be confirmed in larger populations and under other immunosuppression protocols. In tolerant patients, the expansion of donor-specific Tregs was greater than global Treg expansion, suggesting that the expansion was antigen-driven rather than nonspecific. Biological reproducibility was not directly addressed, though technical replication error appeared minimal.

Genomic DNA was extracted from sorted cells with the QIAGEN DNeasy Blood and Tissue Kit for TCRbeta CDR3 sequencing. High-throughput TCRbeta CDR3 sequencing, which included PCR amplification with bias correction and internal controls, was done commercially through immunoSEQ. The published analysis was carried out like this. A unique productive TCRbeta sequence was defined by the CDR3 nucleotide sequence when primers matched, and otherwise by the CDR3 amino acid sequence together with the Vbeta and Jbeta genes. To correct for sorting error, sequences found in more than one sorted population at a frequency ratio of 2:1 or less were discarded, and the remaining shared sequences were assigned to the population with the higher frequency. Donor-reactive sequences were defined as at least 5-fold expanded in CFSE-low cells versus unstimulated cells, with frequency of at least 0.01% in CFSE-low cells. Repertoire divergence was quantified by Jensen-Shannon divergence calculated from the top 100 TCRbeta sequences ranked by frequency. When a sample had multiple sequencing runs, each run was corrected for sorting error separately and the runs were then pooled. Drawn from immuneACCESS, this table holds only the in-frame rearrangements with V and J called that TCRdb kept. Clones are partly lost; checked studies trace under half to an unresolved V gene and leave the rest unexplained. The DNA gave D and trimming, while V, J and clone size come from that table. In all, the sample holds about 64,000 clones, and 80% to 90% of those were seen once. About 4% of the sample is in the top ten clones.

There are 14 amino acids in the CDR3, from cysteine to phenylalanine inclusive. Only the CDR3 portion is preserved as DNA: 42 bases, with reading frame beginning at the first base. The germline V gene provides CDR1 KGHSH and CDR2 LQKENI. Trimmed from V: 2 bases; trimmed from J: 7 bases; junction bases lacking a gene match: 5. The receptor's source is a human patient who received a combined kidney and bone marrow transplant. Following a transplant, some T cells may be graft donor cells, not patient cells. Material: CD4+ T cells from blood (PBMCs), obtained 6 months after the transplant. The chain is encoded by TRBV18 joined to TRBJ1-3; 7 central bases correspond to TRBD1. The DNA sequence follows: TGTGCCAGCTCACCAGGGGACAGCCGGAACACCATATATTTT. It codes for CASSPGDSRNTIYF.